This TCR beta chain was documented in a study of blood T cell repertoires in COVID-19. Using immunoSEQ multiplex PCR, the repertoire was profiled, and TCRdb retains in-frame clones only, with some absent. The table records about 190,000 clones, about 85% of them present only once. CDR3 size: 16 residues. The J segment lost 4 bases and the V segment lost 1 base, leaving 6 bases of the junction unmatched. CDR1 is LNHNV, CDR2 YYDKDF, per germline (reference sequence). V and J are TRBV15 and TRBJ2-7; 11 bases match TRBD2. The sample taken for sequencing was peripheral blood. This receptor was obtained from a man aged 30 to 45 with acute or convalescent COVID-19. The CDR3 protein is CATSRGSGGASYEQYF. The CDR3 DNA sequence: TGTGCCACCAGCAGAGGTAGCGGGGGGGCTTCGTACGAGCAGTACTTC.